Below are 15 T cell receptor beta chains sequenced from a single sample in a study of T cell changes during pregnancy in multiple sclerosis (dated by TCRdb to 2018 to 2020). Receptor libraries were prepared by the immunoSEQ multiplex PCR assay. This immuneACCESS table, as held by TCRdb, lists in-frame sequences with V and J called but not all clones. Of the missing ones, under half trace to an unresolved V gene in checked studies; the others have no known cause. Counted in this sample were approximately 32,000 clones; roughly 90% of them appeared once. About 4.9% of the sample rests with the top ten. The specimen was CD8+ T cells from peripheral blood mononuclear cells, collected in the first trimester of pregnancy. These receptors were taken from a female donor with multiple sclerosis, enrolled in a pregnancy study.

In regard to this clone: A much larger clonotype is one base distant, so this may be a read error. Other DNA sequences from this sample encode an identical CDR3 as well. The CDR3 DNA sequence: TGTGCCAGCAGTTTAGGAGGGGCGAGAACTGAAGCTTTCTTT. Translated, it gives CASSLGGARTEAFF. J is TRBJ1-1 and V is TRBV27; D is possibly TRBD1 (5 bases). V dropped 2 bases and J dropped 5 bases, with 12 bases sitting between them. Germline CDR1 and CDR2: MNHEY and SMNVEV (reference sequence). The length of the CDR3 is 14 residues.

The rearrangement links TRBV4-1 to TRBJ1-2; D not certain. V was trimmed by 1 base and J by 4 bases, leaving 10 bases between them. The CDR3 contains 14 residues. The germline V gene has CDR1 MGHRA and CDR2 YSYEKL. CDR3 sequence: CASSQVGSSYGYTF. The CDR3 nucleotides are TGCGCCAGCAGCCAAGTAGGGAGCTCCTATGGCTACACCTTC.

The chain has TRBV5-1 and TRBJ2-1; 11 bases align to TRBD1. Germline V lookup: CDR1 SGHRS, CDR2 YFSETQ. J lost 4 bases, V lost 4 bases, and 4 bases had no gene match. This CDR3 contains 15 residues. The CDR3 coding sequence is TGCGCCAGCAGCCCTGGGACAGGGGGTTACAATGAGCAGTTCTTC. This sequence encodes CASSPGTGGYNEQFF.

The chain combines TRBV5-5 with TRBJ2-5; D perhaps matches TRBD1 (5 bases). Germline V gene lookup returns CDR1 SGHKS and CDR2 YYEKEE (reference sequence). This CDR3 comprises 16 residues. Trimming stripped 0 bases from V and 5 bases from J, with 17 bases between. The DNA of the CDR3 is TGTGCCAGCAGCTTGGTCTGGCAGGGCTCTTGGGAGACCCAGTACTTC. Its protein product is CASSLVWQGSWETQYF. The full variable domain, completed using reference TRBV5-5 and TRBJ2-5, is DAGVTQSPTHLIKTRGQQVTLRCSPISGHKSVSWYQQVLGQGPQFIFQYYEKEERGRGNFPDRFSARQFPNYSSELNVNALLLGDSALYLCASSLVWQGSWETQYFGPGTRLLVL.

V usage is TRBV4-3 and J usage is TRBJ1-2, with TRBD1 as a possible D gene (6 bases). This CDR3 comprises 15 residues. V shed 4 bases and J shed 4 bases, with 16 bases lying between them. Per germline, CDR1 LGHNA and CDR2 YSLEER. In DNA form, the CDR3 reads TGCGCCAGCAGCCCTTCTACAGGGACCGGCTATGGCTACACCTTC. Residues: CASSPSTGTGYGYTF.

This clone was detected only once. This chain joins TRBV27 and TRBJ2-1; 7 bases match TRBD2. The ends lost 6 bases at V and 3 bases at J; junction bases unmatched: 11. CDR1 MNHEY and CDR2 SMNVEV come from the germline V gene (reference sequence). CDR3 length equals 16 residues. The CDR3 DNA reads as TGTGCCAGCAGCCCTTCTAGCGGAGAAAACTACAATGAGCAGTTCTTC. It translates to CASSPSSGENYNEQFF.

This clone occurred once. CDR3 bases: TGTGCCAGTAGTACTTTTGGACAGGCGGGCGAGCAGTACTTC. Its protein is CASSTFGQAGEQYF. The chain is built from TRBV19 and TRBJ2-7; 7 positions match TRBD1. Germline CDR1 reads LNHDA; CDR2 reads SQIVND (reference sequence). V was clipped by 4 bases and J by 6 bases; unmatched bases: 9. The CDR3 is made up of 14 amino acids.

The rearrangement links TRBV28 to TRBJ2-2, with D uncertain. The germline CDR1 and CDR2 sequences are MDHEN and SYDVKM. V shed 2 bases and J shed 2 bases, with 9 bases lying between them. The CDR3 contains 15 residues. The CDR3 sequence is CASSLTPENTGELFF. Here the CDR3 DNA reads TGTGCCAGCAGTTTAACCCCAGAAAACACCGGGGAGCTGTTTTTT.

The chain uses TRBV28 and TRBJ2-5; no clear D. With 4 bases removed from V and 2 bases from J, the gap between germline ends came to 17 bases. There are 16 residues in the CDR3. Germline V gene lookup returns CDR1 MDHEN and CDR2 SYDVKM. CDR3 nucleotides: TGTGCCAGCAGTTCCCCCCCCAGGCCCCTACAAGAGACCCAGTACTTC. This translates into CASSSPPRPLQETQYF.

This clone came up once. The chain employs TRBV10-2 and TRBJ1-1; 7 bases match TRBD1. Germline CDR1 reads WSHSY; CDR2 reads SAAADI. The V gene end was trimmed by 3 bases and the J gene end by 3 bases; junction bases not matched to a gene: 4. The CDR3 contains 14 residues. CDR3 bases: TGCGCCAGCAGTGACGAAGGGGGCTACACTGAAGCTTTCTTT. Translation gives CASSDEGGYTEAFF.

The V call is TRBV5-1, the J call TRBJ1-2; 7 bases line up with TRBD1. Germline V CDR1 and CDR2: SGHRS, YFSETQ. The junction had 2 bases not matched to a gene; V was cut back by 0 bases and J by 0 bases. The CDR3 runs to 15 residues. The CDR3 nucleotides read TGCGCCAGCAGCTTGGGGACAGGAGCTAACTATGGCTACACCTTC. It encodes CASSLGTGANYGYTF.

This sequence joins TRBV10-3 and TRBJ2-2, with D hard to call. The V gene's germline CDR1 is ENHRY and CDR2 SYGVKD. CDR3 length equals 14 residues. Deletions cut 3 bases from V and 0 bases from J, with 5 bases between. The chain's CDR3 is CAISDSPNTGELFF. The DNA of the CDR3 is TGTGCCATCAGTGATAGTCCGAACACCGGGGAGCTGTTTTTT.

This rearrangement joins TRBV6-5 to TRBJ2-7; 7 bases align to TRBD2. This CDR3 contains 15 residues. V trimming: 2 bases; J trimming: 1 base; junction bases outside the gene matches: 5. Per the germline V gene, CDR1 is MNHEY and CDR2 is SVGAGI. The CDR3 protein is CASSYAASGSYEQYF. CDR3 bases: TGTGCCAGCAGTTACGCGGCTAGCGGATCCTACGAGCAGTACTTC.

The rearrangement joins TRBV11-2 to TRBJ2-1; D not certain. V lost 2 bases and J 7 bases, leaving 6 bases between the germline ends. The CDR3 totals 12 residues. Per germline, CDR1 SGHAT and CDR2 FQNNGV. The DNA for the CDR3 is TGTGCCAGCAGCTTAATAGTAAATGAGCAGTTCTTC. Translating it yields CASSLIVNEQFF.

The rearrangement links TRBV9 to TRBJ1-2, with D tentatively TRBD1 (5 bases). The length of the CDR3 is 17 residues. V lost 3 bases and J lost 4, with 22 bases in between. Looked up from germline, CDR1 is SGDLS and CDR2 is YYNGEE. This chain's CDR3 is CASSERKGPGWGYGYTF. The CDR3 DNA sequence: TGTGCCAGCAGCGAGAGGAAGGGGCCTGGGTGGGGCTATGGCTACACCTTC. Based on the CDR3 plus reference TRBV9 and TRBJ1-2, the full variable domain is DSGVTQTPKHLITATGQRVTLRCSPRSGDLSVYWYQQSLDQGLQFLIQYYNGEERAKGNILERFSAQQFPDLHSELNLSSLELGDSALYFCASSERKGPGWGYGYTFGSGTRLTVV.